The rows below give T cell receptor beta chains drawn from one sample of a study of human T cells and chemical hapten exposure. MiXCR was run by TCRdb on the RACE reads, yielding one entry per CDR3 protein. This sample has 250,000 or so distinct CDR3 sequences; approximately 7.5% occur once, and the top ten carry 1.2%. Sequencing was performed on whole blood, taken in connection with sensitization to the hapten diphenylcyclopropenone (DPC). Receptor source: a man aged 18 to 35 with alopecia areata. Some clones in this sample may be carry-over from other donors' samples. Each CDR3 is given with its conserved first and last residue. The D gene is left open where the match is weak. Where a row states a size, it is once, few, many or the class of an expanded clone; other rows omit it.

clone_size	d_call	v_call	cdr3_length	j_call	cdr3_nt	cdr3_aa
-	-	TRBV28	13	TRBJ2-7	TGTGCCAGCATCTCAAATCCAATTTACGAGCAGTACTTC	CASISNPIYEQYF
many	TRBD1	TRBV6-1	13	TRBJ2-3	TGTGCCAGCAAGGGACAGGGAACAGATACGCAGTATTTT	CASKGQGTDTQYF
-	TRBD2	TRBV7-9	16	TRBJ2-3	TGTGCCAGCAGCCCCAGGACTAGCGGGCGCACAGATACGCAGTATTTT	CASSPRTSGRTDTQYF
few	-	TRBV12-3/TRBV12-4	14	TRBJ1-2	TGTGCCAGCAGTTTTAGGACGGCGAACTATGGCTACACCTTC	CASSFRTANYGYTF
few	-	TRBV29-1	13	TRBJ1-4	TGCAGCGTCTCCAGGGGAACTAATGAAAAACTGTTTTTT	CSVSRGTNEKLFF
few	-	TRBV7-2	13	TRBJ2-5	TGTGCCAGCAGCTGGACTGGAGGAGAGACCCAGTACTTC	CASSWTGGETQYF
-	-	TRBV29-1	15	TRBJ1-2	TGCAGCGTTTCCGGGATAGAAACGCTTCACTATGGCTACACCTTC	CSVSGIETLHYGYTF
few	-	TRBV27	14	TRBJ1-5	TGTGCCAGCAGTTTAGGGTGGGGACCAGGGCCCCAGCATTTT	CASSLGWGPGPQHF
few	-	TRBV5-6	16	TRBJ1-2	TGTGCCAGCAGCTTGGTCGGGACGGGGAATAACTATGGCTACACCTTC	CASSLVGTGNNYGYTF
-	-	TRBV11-2	16	TRBJ1-1	TGTGCCAGCAAGACCCGGGGACAAGATAGAAACACTGAAGCTTTCTTT	CASKTRGQDRNTEAFF
-	-	TRBV15	10	TRBJ2-1	TGTGCCACCAGCAGTAATGAGCAGTTCTTC	CATSSNEQFF
few	TRBD2	TRBV6-1	16	TRBJ2-1	TGTGCCAGCAGTTCTCCTACTAGCGGAACCTACAATGAGCAGTTCTTC	CASSSPTSGTYNEQFF
many	TRBD2	TRBV7-2	16	TRBJ2-5	TGTGCCAGCAGCTTAACTTGGGCTAGCGGGGGGGAGACCCAGTACTTC	CASSLTWASGGETQYF
-	-	TRBV28	15	TRBJ2-7	TGTGCCAGCAGTTTAGGTCTTGAGGTCCGTCAAGAGCAGTACTTC	CASSLGLEVRQEQYF
-	-	TRBV29-1	12	TRBJ1-1	TGCAGCGTTACAGGAGTCTACACTGAAGCTTTCTTT	CSVTGVYTEAFF
many	-	TRBV6-2/TRBV6-3	12	TRBJ2-1	TGTGCCAGCAGTTACCATATCAATGAGCAGTTCTTC	CASSYHINEQFF